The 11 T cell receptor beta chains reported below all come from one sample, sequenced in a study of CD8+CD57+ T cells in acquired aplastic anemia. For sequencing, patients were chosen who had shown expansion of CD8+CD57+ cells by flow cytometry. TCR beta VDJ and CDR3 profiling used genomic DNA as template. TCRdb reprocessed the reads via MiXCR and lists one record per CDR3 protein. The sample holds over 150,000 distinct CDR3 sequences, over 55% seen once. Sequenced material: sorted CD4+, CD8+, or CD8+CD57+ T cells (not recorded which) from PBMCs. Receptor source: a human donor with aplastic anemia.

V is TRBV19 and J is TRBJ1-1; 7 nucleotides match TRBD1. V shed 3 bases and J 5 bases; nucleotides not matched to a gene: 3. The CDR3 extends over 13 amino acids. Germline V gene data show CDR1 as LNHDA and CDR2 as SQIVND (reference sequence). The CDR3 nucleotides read TGTGCCAGTAGTATCAGGGGGGGAACTGAAGCTTTCTTT. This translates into CASSIRGGTEAFF.

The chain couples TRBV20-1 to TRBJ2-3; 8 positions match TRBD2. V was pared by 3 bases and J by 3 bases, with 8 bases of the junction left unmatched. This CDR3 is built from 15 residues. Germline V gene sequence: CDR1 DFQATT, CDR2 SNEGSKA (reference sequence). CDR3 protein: CSARSTSEGTDTQYF. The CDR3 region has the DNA TGCAGTGCTAGGTCGACTAGCGAGGGGACAGATACGCAGTATTTT.

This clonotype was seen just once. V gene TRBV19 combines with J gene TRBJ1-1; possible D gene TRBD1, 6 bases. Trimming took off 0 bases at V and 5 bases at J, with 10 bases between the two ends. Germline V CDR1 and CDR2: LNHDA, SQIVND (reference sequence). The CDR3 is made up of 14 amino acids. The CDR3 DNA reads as TGTGCCAGTAGTATAGACGGAAGGGGGACTGAAGCTTTCTTT. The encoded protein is CASSIDGRGTEAFF.

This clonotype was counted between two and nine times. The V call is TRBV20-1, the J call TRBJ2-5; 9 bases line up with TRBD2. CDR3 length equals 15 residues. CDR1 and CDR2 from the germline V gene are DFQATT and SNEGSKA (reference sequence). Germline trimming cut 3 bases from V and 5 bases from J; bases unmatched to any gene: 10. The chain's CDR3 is CSASSVRGGQETQYF. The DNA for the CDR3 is TGCAGTGCTAGCTCGGTGCGGGGGGGCCAGGAGACCCAGTACTTC.

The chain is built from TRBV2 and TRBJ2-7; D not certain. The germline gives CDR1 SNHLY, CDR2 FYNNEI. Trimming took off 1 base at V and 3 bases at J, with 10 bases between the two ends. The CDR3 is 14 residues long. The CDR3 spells CASSEEGLGYEQYF. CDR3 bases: TGTGCCAGCAGTGAAGAGGGATTGGGCTACGAGCAGTACTTC.

CDR3 sequence: CASSANINQPQHF. CDR3 DNA sequence: TGTGCCAGCAGCGCTAACATCAATCAGCCCCAGCATTTT. The chain couples TRBV9 to TRBJ1-5; no reliable D call. CDR1 is SGDLS and CDR2 is YYNGEE in the germline V gene. The CDR3 spans 13 residues. V lost 3 bases and J 3 bases, leaving 7 bases between the germline ends. Based on the CDR3 plus reference TRBV9 and TRBJ1-5, the full variable domain is DSGVTQTPKHLITATGQRVTLRCSPRSGDLSVYWYQQSLDQGLQFLIQYYNGEERAKGNILERFSAQQFPDLHSELNLSSLELGDSALYFCASSANINQPQHFGDGTRLSIL.

The CDR3 is CSAGDIFYEQYF. The CDR3 DNA follows: TGCAGTGCCGGCGACATCTTCTACGAGCAGTACTTC. The chain recombines TRBV20-1 with TRBJ2-7, with unresolved D. The CDR3 consists of 12 residues. Germline CDR1 reads DFQATT; CDR2 reads SNEGSKA (reference sequence). V lost 6 bases, J lost 3 bases, and 12 bases lay in between.

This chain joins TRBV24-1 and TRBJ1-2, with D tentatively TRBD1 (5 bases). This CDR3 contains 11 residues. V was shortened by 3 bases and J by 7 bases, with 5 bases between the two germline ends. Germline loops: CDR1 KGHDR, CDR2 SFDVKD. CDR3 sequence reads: CATSDGGGYTF. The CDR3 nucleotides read TGTGCCACCAGTGATGGGGGTGGCTACACCTTC.

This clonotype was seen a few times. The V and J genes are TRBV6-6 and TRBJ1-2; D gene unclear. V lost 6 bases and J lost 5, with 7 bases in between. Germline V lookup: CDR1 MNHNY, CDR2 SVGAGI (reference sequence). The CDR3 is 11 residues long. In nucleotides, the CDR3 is TGTGCCAGCAGCTCGGGGTATGGCTACACCTTC. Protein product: CASSSGYGYTF.

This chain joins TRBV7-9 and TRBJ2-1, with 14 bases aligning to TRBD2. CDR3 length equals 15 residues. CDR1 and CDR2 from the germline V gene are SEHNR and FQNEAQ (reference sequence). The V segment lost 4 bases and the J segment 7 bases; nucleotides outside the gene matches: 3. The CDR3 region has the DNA TGTGCCAGCAGCTGGACTAGCGGGGGGCAAAATGAGCAGTTCTTC. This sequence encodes CASSWTSGGQNEQFF.

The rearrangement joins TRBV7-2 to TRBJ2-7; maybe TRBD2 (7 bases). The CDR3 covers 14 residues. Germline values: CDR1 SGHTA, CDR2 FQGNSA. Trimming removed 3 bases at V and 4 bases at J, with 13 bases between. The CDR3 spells CASSFTRGGYEQYF. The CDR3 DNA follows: TGTGCCAGCAGCTTCACTAGGGGGGGATACGAGCAGTACTTC.